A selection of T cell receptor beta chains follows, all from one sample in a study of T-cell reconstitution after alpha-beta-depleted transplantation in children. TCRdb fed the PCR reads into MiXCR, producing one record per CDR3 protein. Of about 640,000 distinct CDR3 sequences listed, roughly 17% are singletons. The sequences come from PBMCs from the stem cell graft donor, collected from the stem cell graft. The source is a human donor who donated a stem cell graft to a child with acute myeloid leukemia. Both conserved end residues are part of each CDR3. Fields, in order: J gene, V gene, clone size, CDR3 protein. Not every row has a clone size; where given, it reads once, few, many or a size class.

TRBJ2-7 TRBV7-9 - CASSFPGTYEQYF
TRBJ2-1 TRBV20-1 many CSARTVGTYNEQFF
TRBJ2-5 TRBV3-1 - CASSFLASGGARYQETQYF
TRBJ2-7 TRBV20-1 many CSASVGNRGHEQYF
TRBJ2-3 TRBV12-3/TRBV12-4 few CASTRGEPDTQYF
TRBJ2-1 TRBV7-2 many CASSSGPLNEQFF
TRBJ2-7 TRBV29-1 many CSVAGTAYEQYF
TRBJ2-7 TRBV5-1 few CASSKRTGADEQYF
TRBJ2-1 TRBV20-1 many CSALSWSGGYNEQFF
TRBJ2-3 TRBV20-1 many CSARGQGEHADTQYF
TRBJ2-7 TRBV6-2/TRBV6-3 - CASGQTYEQYF
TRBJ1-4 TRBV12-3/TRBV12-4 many CASTPPGLREKLFF
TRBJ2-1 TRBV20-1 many CSARDWGLGGRTNEQFF
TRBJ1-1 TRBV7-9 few CASSLQGGAEAFF
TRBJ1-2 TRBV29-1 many CSVEDRDNYGYTF
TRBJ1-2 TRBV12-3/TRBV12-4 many CASVQGMYHGYTF
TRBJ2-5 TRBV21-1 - CASSPQGEALETQYF
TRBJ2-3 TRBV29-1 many CSAFGAGGSDTQYF
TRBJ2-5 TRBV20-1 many CSASGGGNQETQYF
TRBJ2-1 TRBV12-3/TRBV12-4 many CASLPQQGYNEQFF
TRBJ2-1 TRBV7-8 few CASSSNSNYNEQFF
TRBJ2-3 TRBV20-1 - CSAGALAGGTYTQYF
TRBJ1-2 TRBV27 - CASSLQSNYGYTF
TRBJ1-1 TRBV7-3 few CASSPEGAGAYTEAFF
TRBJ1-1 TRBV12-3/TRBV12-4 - CASSLADIPNTEAFF
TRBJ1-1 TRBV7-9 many CASSLVGGDGNTEAFF
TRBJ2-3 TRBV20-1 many CSAVGLAGDTDTQYF
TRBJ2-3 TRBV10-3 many CAIGRADTQYF
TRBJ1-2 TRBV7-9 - CASSPPGTGDGYTF
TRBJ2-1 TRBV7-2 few CASSPKLAGYNEQFF
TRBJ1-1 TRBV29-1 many CSVAPLATEAFF
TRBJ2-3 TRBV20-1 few CSASYQGGSTDTQYF
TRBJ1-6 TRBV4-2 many CASSQDRVPPLHF
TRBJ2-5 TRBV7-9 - CASSSNPGQLTETQYF
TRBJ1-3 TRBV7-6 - CASSRDPGNTIYF
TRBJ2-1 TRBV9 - CASSVGPTKEQFF
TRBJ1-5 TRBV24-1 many CATSDRYSNQPQHF
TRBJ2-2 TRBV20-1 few CSARPWRGTSNTGELFF
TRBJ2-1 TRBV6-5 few CASSYLDRPYNEQFF
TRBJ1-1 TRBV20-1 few CSARDRNRTVNTEAFF
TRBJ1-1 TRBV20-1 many CSALVSGTEEAFF
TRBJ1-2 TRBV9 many CASSSNGYTF
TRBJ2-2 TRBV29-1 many CSVEVRTPNTGELFF
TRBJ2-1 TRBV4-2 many CASSQGINEQFF